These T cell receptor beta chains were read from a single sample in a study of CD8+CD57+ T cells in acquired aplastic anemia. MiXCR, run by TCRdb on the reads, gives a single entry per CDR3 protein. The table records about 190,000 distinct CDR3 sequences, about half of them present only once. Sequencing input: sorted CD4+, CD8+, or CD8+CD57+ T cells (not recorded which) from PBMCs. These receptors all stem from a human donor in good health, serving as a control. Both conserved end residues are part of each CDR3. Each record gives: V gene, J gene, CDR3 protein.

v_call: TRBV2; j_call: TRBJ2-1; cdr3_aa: CASTMDYSYNEQFF
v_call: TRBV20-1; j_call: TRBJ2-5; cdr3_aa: CSARDPRGRETQYF
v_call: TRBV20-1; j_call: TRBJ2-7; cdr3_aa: CSARKQEYEQYF
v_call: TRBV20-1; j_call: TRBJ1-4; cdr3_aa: CSAREENPGEKLFF
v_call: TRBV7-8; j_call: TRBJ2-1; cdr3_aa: CASSLAGTYEQFF
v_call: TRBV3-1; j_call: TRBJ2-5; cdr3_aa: CASSQAGFVDSQETQYF
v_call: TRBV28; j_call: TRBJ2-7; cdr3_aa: CASSLTGTAAYEQYF
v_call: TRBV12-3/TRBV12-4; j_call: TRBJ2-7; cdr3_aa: CASSLGGFGSYEQYF
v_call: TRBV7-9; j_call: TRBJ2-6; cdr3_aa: CASSPWTQIRSGANVLTF
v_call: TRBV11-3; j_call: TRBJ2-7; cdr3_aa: CASSRGGKGSHEQYF
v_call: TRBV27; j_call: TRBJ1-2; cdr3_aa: CASSTLEGGYYGYTF
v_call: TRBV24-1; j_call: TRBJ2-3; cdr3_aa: CATSDSGAPDTQYF
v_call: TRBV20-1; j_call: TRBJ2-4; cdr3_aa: CSANDFGREENIQYF
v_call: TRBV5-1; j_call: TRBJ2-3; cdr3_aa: CASSSTGTGGTDTQYF
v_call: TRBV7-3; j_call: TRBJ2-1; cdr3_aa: CASSFSGSPPYNEQFF
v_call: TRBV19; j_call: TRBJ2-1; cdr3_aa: CASSINTYNEQFF
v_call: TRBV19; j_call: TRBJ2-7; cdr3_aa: CASSPPRTRNSSYEQYF
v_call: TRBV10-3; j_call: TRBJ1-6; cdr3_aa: CAITGQGESPLHF
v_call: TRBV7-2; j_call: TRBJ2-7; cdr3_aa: CASSLAEGPRDGYEQYF
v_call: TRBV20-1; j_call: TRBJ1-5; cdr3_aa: CSAREPTGVQPQHF
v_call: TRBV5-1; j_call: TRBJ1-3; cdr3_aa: CANSFQGVGSTIYF
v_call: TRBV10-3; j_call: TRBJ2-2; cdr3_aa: CAISLAGETGELFF
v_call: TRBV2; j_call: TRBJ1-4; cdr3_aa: CASTDWEKLFF
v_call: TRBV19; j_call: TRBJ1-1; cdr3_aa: CASSRYPGTANTEAFF
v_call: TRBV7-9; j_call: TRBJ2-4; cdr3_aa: CASSSTGGAKNIQYF
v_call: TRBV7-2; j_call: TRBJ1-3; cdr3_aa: CASSPGPSGNTIYF
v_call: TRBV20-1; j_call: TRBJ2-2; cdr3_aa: CSARKVANTGELFF
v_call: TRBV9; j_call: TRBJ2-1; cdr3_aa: CASSLGLAGVNGQFF
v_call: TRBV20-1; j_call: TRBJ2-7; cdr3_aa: CSARTRDSPYEQYF
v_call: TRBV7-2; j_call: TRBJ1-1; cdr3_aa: CASSSGLGQGSTEAFF
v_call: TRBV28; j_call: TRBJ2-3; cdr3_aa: CASITGSGDTQYF